These T cell receptor beta chains were read from a single sample in a study of blood T cells in healthy people across ages. Each CDR3 protein is one row after TCRdb ran MiXCR on the 5' RACE reads. The sample lists 650,000 to 900,000 distinct CDR3 sequences, approximately 59% occurring once. Material for sequencing was blood. Source of these receptors: a man in his thirties or forties in good health. Each CDR3 is given with its conserved first and last residue. D genes are given only for firm matches. Some rows mark clone size as missing; the rest say once, few, many or name a class of expanded clone.

j_call d_call v_call clone_size cdr3_nt cdr3_aa
TRBJ1-6 - TRBV20-1 - TGCAGTGCCGTGGCTGATTTCGGGTCACCCCTCCACTTT CSAVADFGSPLHF
TRBJ2-1 TRBD2 TRBV4-3 few TGCGCCAGCAGCCAAGATCCCCCTGTTCTGTTGCAGGGAGGGTATGAGCAGTTCTTC CASSQDPPVLLQGGYEQFF
TRBJ1-6 - TRBV7-9 once TGTGCCAGCAGCTTTTCGGACATGAATTCACCCCTCCACTTT CASSFSDMNSPLHF
TRBJ1-2 TRBD1 TRBV7-2 - TGTGCCAGCAGCTTAGCGTCCAGGGGGGAGGGCTACACCTTC CASSLASRGEGYTF
TRBJ1-2 - TRBV7-6 - TGTGCCAGCAGCCTCAGAGGCGGAGAGGCCTATGGCTACACCTTC CASSLRGGEAYGYTF
TRBJ2-7 TRBD1 TRBV5-1 few TGCGCCAGCAGCCCGGGACAGGGGGGATTTTTAACCTACGAGCAGTACTTC CASSPGQGGFLTYEQYF
TRBJ1-2 - TRBV7-2 - TGTGCCAGCAGCTTAGGGGGAACGCGTAACTATGGCTACACCTTC CASSLGGTRNYGYTF
TRBJ1-1 - TRBV20-1 - TGCAGTGCTAGAGAATCCACCTCCGGGGCTTTCTTT CSARESTSGAFF
TRBJ2-1 - TRBV10-3 few TGTGCCATCCTTTCCGGATTGAGCTCCTACAATGAGCAGTTCTTC CAILSGLSSYNEQFF
TRBJ1-5 - TRBV10-3 - TGTGCCATCAGTGAGGACGGGGATCAGCCCCAGCATTTT CAISEDGDQPQHF
TRBJ2-5 TRBD1 TRBV7-2 - TGTGCCAGCAGCTCCGCAGGGGGCCTGGAGACCCAGTACTTC CASSSAGGLETQYF
TRBJ2-1 TRBD2 TRBV28 - TGTGCCAGCAGTGCCGGGACCGGCCGGGAGGAGGAGCAGTTCTTC CASSAGTGREEEQFF
TRBJ1-2 TRBD1 TRBV29-1 - TGCAGCGTGAGGGAGACAGGGTACTATGGCTACACCTTC CSVRETGYYGYTF
TRBJ2-3 TRBD2 TRBV29-1 - TGCAGCGTTGGTGGCGGGGGGGCGGGCACAGATACGCAGTATTTT CSVGGGGAGTDTQYF
TRBJ2-3 - TRBV28 - TGTGCCAGCAGTTTCACGGCGGTAACAGATACGCAGTATTTT CASSFTAVTDTQYF
TRBJ2-5 - TRBV29-1 - TGCAGCGTTGAAGATAAAGGGGGAGGAGAGACCCAGTACTTC CSVEDKGGGETQYF
TRBJ2-5 - TRBV5-5 few TGTGCCAGCAGCTTAGGTGCAGAGACCCAGTACTTC CASSLGAETQYF
TRBJ1-2 - TRBV6-5 - TGTGCCAGCAGTTACAGCGCTAGAGCTAACTATGGCTACACCTTC CASSYSARANYGYTF
TRBJ2-5 - TRBV20-1 few TGCAGTGCTAGAGCGTCCGCCGTACGGACCCAGTACTTC CSARASAVRTQYF
TRBJ1-4 TRBD1 TRBV5-1 - TGCGCCAGCAGCGGCAACACAGGGGTAAATGAAAAACTGTTTTTT CASSGNTGVNEKLFF
TRBJ1-5 TRBD1 TRBV7-2 - TGTGCCAGCAGCCGGGGACAGGGGCTGAATCAGCCCCAGCATTTT CASSRGQGLNQPQHF
TRBJ1-2 - TRBV5-1 - TGCGCCAGCAGCTTGGACGCACGCGGAACATCTATGGTCGGCTACACCTTC CASSLDARGTSMVGYTF
TRBJ2-4 - TRBV18 few TGTGCCAGCTCACCACCGGGGGTGTTGGATGGTGAGCAGTACTTC CASSPPGVLDGEQYF
TRBJ2-5 - TRBV3-1 once TGTGCCAGCAGCCATTCGACAGTCCAAGAGACCCAGTACTTC CASSHSTVQETQYF
TRBJ1-2 - TRBV3-1 - TGTGCCAGCAGCCAAGGACGGAGCCCGGGGGCAAGCTACACCTTC CASSQGRSPGASYTF
TRBJ2-1 - TRBV10-3 - TGTGCCATCAGTGGGCACGGGACAAATGAGCAGTTCTTC CAISGHGTNEQFF
TRBJ2-1 - TRBV28 few TGTGCCAGCAGTTTAACCAAGGAGCAGTTCTTC CASSLTKEQFF
TRBJ2-3 TRBD2 TRBV24-1 - TGTGCCATCGGTCGTAGCGGGGCAGGGACGCAGTATTTT CAIGRSGAGTQYF
TRBJ1-2 - TRBV6-6 - TGTGCCAGCAGTTACGAGGGGCGGAACTATGGCTACACCTTC CASSYEGRNYGYTF
TRBJ2-7 TRBD1 TRBV6-6 - TGTGCCAGCAGAAATGACAGGGTTAGAGACGAGCAGTACTTC CASRNDRVRDEQYF
TRBJ2-5 - TRBV7-2 few TGTGCCAGCAGCTTAGCAGGCTCCCTCCAAGAGACCCAGTACTTC CASSLAGSLQETQYF
TRBJ1-5 - TRBV6-5 - TGTGCCAGCAGCCCGGCAGGAGTAGGAGATCAGCCCCAGCATTTT CASSPAGVGDQPQHF
TRBJ2-7 - TRBV10-3 - TGTGCCATCAGTGGCCCACAGCCAGGCTCCTACGAGCAGTACTTC CAISGPQPGSYEQYF
TRBJ2-3 - TRBV15 few TGTGCCACCAGCAACAGGGTAGGATCAGATACGCAGTATTTT CATSNRVGSDTQYF
TRBJ2-4 TRBD2 TRBV28 once TGTGCCAGCACCGAAACCGGGACTAGCGTGTGGGAGCAGTACTTC CASTETGTSVWEQYF
TRBJ2-1 TRBD1 TRBV6-5 - TGTGCCAGCGGTTACGGACAGGCCTACAATGAGCAGTTCTTC CASGYGQAYNEQFF
TRBJ2-7 TRBD2 TRBV25-1 - TGTGCCAGCAGTGAGCGGGGGGGCCTCTACGAGCAGTACTTC CASSERGGLYEQYF
TRBJ1-2 TRBD1 TRBV7-2 - TGTGCCAGCAGCTTAGCTTTGATCTTCTATACAGGGGACTATGGCTACACCTTC CASSLALIFYTGDYGYTF
TRBJ2-5 TRBD2 TRBV12-3/TRBV12-4 - TGTGCCAGCAGCCGAAGCGGGGGGGCCATGGAGACCCAGTACTTC CASSRSGGAMETQYF
TRBJ2-3 - TRBV6-5 - TGTGCCAGCAGTTTGAGGACCAACGAAGATACGCAGTATTTT CASSLRTNEDTQYF
TRBJ2-7 - TRBV5-1 - TGCGCCAGCAGCTTGGCACCTGGGGACGGGTTATTCTACGAGCAGTACTTC CASSLAPGDGLFYEQYF
TRBJ2-7 TRBD1 TRBV6-2/TRBV6-3 - TGTGCCAGCAGCTTAACAGGGGATACTTCCTACGAGCAGTACTTC CASSLTGDTSYEQYF
TRBJ2-7 - TRBV10-3 - TGCGCCATCAGTGAGCCCCAACAGCGATCCTACGAGCAGTACTTC CAISEPQQRSYEQYF
TRBJ2-6 - TRBV15 - TGTGCCACCAGACAGAAGGGCTCTGGGGCCAACGTCCTGACTTTC CATRQKGSGANVLTF
TRBJ1-2 - TRBV6-1 - TGTGCCAGCAGTGAGGACTTTACTAACTATGGCTACACCTTC CASSEDFTNYGYTF